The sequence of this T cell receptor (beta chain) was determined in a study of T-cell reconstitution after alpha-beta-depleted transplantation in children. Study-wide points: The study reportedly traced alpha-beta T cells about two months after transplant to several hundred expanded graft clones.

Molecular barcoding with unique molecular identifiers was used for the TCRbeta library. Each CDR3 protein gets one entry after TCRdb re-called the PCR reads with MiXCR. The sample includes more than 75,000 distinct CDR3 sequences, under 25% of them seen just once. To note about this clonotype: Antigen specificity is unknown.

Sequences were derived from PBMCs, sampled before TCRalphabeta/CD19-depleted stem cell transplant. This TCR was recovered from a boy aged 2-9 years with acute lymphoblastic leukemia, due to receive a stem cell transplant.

The CDR3 nucleotides read TGCAGTGCCGGCATTAGGGGAGTTATGGGGAATGAGCAGTTCTTC. This gives the protein CSAGIRGVMGNEQFF. V usage is TRBV20-1 and J usage is TRBJ2-1; D is tentatively TRBD1 or TRBD2 (5 bases each). Germline loops: CDR1 DFQATT, CDR2 SNEGSKA (reference sequence). V dropped 6 bases and J dropped 7 bases, with 22 bases sitting between them. This CDR3 is 15 amino acids long.